This T cell receptor beta chain derives from a study of blood T cell repertoires in COVID-19. Study as a whole: The United States, Italy and Spain were the sources of the acute and convalescent COVID-19 samples. The cDNA or gDNA used as material had been derived from T cells, B-cell-depleted T cells, or PBMCs.

The CDR3 runs to 15 residues. V trimming: 8 bases; J trimming: 9 bases; junction bases outside the gene matches: 13. Germline assignment: CDR1 SEHNR and CDR2 FQNEAQ (reference sequence). The Seattle patients, enrolled during active infection, were followed longitudinally. Original data processing: Reference gene primer amplification in the assay estimated nucleated cell counts. Assay: immunoSEQ multiplex PCR; the TCRdb copy retains only in-frame clones and omits some. The V and J calls and clone size come from that table; D and trimming were worked out from the DNA. The sample yields roughly 140,000 clones, roughly 84% seen once.

Input material: peripheral blood. The V gene is TRBV7-9, the J gene TRBJ2-3; 11 nucleotides line up with TRBD2. The sequence was obtained from a woman in her fifties or sixties with COVID-19, enrolled during active disease. CDR3 nucleotide sequence: TGTGCCAGCGAGGCTCCTAGCGGGGGGAAGGGAACGCAGTATTTT. This sequence encodes CASEAPSGGKGTQYF.